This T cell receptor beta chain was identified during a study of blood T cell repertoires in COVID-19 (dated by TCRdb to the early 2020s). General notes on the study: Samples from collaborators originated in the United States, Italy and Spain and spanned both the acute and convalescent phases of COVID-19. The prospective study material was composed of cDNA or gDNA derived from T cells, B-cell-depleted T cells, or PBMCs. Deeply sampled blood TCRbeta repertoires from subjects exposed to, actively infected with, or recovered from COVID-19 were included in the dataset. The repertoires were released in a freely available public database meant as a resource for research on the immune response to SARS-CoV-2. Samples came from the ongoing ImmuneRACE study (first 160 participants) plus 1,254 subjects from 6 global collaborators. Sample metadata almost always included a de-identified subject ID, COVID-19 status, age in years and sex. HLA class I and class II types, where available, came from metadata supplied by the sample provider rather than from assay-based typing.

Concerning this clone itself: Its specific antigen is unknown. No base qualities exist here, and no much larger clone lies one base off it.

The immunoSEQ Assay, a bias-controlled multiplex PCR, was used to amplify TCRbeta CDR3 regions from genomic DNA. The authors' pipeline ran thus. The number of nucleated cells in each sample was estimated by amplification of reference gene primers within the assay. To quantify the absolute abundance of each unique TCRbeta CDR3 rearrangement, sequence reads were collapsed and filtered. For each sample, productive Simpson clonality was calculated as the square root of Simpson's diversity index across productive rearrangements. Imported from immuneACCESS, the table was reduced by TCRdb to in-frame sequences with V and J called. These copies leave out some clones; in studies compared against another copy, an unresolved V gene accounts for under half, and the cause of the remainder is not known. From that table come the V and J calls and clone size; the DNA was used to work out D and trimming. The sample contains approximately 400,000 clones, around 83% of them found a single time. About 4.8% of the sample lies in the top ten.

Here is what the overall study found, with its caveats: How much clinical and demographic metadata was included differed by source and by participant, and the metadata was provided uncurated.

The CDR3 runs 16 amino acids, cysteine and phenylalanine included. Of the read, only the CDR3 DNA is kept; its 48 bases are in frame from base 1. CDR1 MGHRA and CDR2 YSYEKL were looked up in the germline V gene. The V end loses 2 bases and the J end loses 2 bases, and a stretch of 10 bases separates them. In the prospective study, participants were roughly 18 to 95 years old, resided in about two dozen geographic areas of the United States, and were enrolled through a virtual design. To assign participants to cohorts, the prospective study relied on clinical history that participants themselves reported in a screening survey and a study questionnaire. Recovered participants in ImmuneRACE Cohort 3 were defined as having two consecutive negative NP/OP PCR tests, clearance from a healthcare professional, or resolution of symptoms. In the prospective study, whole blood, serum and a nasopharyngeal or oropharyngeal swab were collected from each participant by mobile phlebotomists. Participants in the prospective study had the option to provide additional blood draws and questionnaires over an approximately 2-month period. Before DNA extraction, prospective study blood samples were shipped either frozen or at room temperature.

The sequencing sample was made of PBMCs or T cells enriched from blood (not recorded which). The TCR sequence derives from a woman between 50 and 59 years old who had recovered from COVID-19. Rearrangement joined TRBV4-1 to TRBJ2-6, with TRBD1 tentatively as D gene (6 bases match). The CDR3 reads CASSQNRAAGANVLTF. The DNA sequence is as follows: TGCGCCAGCAGCCAAAACAGGGCGGCTGGGGCCAACGTCCTGACTTTC.